The clone carrying this T cell receptor beta chain has just a few counts. Antigen specificity is unknown. TCRdb's table, derived via immunoSEQ multiplex PCR, lists solely in-frame clones and lacks some. The sample includes fewer than 65,000 clones, about nine tenths of them seen just once. These data come from a study of OX40 agonist ivuxolimab in advanced cancers. About the research overall: Anti-PD-1, anti-PD-L1 or anti-CTLA-4 therapy given earlier was allowed, and approximately 40% had some. Three patients, one with hepatocellular carcinoma and two with cutaneous melanoma, responded partially.

Notes on the study in general: Clonal expansion was among the lowest in partial responders at 0.1-3.0 mg/kg, especially CD8+. Expanded clones were, on average, more numerous in CD8+ T cells than in CD4+.

The TCR originated in an adult with an advanced solid tumor such as melanoma, head and neck, liver or kidney cancer. Source: CD4+ or CD8+ T cells sorted from blood, taken in a trial of the OX40 agonist ivuxolimab.

For the CDR3, the DNA is TGTGCCAGCGGAGAGACTAAGAACTTCTACGAGCAGTACTTC. Protein sequence: CASGETKNFYEQYF. The chain has TRBV2 and TRBJ2-7; tentative D call: TRBD2 (5 bases). Germline V lookup: CDR1 SNHLY, CDR2 FYNNEI. V dropped 8 bases and J dropped 3 bases, with 17 bases sitting between them. The CDR3 contains 14 residues.